This T cell receptor (beta chain) was found in a study of blood T cell repertoires in COVID-19. Source study methods: It was from reference gene primer amplification that nucleated cell counts were estimated. Sequencing used immunoSEQ multiplex PCR; TCRdb keeps in-frame clones, though not all of them. From that table come the V and J calls and clone size; the DNA was used to work out D and trimming. The data show 150,000 to 200,000 clones, around 89% seen once. The sequence came from a human donor in a cohort sampled during active COVID-19. The specimen was peripheral blood.

The DNA for the CDR3 is TGTGCCAGCACCTACACAGGGGGCTTCTACAATGAGCAGTTCTTC. Amino acids: CASTYTGGFYNEQFF. The V gene is TRBV7-9, the J gene TRBJ2-1, with TRBD1 matching over 9 bases. CDR1 and CDR2 from the germline V gene are SEHNR and FQNEAQ (reference sequence). The CDR3 extends over 15 amino acids. Trimming removed 7 bases from V and 3 bases from J; junction bases left unmatched: 7.